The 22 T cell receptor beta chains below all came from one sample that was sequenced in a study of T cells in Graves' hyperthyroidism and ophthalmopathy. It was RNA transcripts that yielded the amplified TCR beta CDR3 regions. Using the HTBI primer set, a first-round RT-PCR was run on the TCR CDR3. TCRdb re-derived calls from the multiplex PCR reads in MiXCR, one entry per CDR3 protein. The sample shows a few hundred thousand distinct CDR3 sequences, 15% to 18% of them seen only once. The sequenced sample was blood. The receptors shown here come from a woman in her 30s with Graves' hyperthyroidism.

Here the CDR3 reads CASSLNSRGDQPQHF. Here the CDR3 DNA reads TGCGCCAGCAGCCTTAACTCCAGGGGGGATCAGCCCCAGCATTTT. The chain employs TRBV4-1 and TRBJ1-5; 7 bases fit TRBD1. V was clipped by 4 bases and J by 5 bases; unmatched bases: 8. CDR3 length: 15 amino acids. The V gene's germline CDR1 is MGHRA and CDR2 YSYEKL.

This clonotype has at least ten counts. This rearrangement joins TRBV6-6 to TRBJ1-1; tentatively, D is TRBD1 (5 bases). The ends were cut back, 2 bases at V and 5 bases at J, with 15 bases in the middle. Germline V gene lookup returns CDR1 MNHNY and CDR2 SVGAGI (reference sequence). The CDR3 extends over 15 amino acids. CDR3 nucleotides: TGTGCCAGCAGTTACCGGGCTGGGGCTGGGACTGAAGCTTTCTTT. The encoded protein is CASSYRAGAGTEAFF.

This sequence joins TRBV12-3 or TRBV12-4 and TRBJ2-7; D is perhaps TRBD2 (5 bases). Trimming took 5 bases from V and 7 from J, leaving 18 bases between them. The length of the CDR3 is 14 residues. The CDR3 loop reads CASSPRRSGREQYF. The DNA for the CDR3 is TGTGCCAGCAGTCCCCGGCGGAGCGGTCGGGAGCAGTACTTC.

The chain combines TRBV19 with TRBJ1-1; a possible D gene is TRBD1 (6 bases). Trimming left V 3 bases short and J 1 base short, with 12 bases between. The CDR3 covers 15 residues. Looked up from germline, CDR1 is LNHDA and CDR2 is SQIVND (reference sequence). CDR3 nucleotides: TGTGCCAGTAGTATTGGGGGCTTCGGGAACACTGAAGCTTTCTTT. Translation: CASSIGGFGNTEAFF.

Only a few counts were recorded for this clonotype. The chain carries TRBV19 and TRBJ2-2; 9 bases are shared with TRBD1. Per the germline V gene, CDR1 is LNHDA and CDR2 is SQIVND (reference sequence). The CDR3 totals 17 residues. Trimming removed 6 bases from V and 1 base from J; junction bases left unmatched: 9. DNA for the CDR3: TGTGCCAGTAGATTTAACTGGGACAGGGAGAACACCGGGGAGCTGTTTTTT. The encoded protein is CASRFNWDRENTGELFF.

CDR3 DNA: TGCAGTTCCCTTACTAGCGGGACATTCTACAATGAGCAGTTCTTC. Translation gives CSSLTSGTFYNEQFF. This chain links TRBV20-1 with TRBJ2-1; 10 positions match TRBD2. The V and J ends lost 8 bases and 3 bases, in that order; junction bases with no gene match: 10. CDR1 is DFQATT, CDR2 SNEGSKA, per germline (reference sequence). The CDR3 runs to 15 residues.

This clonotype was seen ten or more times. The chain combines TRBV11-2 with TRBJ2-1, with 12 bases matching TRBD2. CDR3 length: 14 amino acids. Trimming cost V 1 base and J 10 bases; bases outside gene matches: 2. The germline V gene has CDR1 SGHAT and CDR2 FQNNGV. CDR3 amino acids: CASSLGLAGVEQFF. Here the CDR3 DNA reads TGTGCCAGCAGCTTAGGACTAGCGGGAGTAGAGCAGTTCTTC.

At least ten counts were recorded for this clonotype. For the CDR3, the DNA is TGTGCCAGCAGTGACCGCTGGACAGGAACTTACGAGCAGTACTTC. Its translation is CASSDRWTGTYEQYF. The gene calls are TRBV6-1 and TRBJ2-7; 7 nucleotides agree with TRBD1. CDR3 length: 15 amino acids. Germline trimming cut 3 bases from V and 4 bases from J; bases unmatched to any gene: 9. Per the germline V gene, CDR1 is MNHNS and CDR2 is SASEGT.

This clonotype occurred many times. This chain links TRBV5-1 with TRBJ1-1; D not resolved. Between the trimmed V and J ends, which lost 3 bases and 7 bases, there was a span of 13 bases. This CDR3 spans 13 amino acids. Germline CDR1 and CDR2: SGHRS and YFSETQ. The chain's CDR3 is CASSYFKDGEAFF. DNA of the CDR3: TGCGCCAGCAGCTACTTTAAGGACGGTGAAGCTTTCTTT. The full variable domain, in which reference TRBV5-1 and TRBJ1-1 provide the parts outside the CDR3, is KAGVTQTPRYLIKTRGQQVTLSCSPISGHRSVSWYQQTPGQGLQFLFEYFSETQRNKGNFPGRFSGRQFSNSRSEMNVSTLELGDSALYLCASSYFKDGEAFFGQGTRLTVV.

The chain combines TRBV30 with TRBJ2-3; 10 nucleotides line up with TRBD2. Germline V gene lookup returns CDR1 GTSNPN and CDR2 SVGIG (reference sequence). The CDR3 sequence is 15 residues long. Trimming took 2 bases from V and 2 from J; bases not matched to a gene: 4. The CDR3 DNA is TGTGCCTGGAGTTCGGGACTAGCGTTCACAGATACGCAGTATTTT. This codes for CAWSSGLAFTDTQYF.

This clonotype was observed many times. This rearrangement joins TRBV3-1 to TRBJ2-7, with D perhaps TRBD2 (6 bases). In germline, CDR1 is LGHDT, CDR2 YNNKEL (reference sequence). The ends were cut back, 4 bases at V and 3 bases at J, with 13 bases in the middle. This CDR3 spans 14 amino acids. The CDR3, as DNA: TGTGCCAGCAGCCGTAGCGGAGCCAACTACGAGCAGTACTTC. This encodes CASSRSGANYEQYF.

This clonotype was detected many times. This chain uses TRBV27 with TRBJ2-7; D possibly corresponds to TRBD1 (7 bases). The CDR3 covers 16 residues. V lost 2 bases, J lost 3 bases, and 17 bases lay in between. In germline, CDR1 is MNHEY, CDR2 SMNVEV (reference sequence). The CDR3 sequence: CASSLQGGLVSYEQYF. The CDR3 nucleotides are TGTGCCAGCAGTTTACAGGGGGGTCTGGTTAGCTACGAGCAGTACTTC.

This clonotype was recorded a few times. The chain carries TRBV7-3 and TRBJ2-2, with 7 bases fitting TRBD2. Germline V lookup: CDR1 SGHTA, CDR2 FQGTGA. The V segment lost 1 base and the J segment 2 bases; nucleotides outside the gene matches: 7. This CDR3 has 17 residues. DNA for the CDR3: TGTGCCAGCAGCTTAAACGGCGGGAGACTTAACACCGGGGAGCTGTTTTTT. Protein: CASSLNGGRLNTGELFF.

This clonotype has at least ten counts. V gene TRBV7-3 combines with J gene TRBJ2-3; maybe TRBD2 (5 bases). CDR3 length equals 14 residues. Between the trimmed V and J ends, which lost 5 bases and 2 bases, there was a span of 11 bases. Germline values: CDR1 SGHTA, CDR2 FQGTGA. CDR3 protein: CASSAWGVTDTQYF. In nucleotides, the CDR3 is TGTGCCAGCAGCGCTTGGGGAGTCACAGATACGCAGTATTTT.

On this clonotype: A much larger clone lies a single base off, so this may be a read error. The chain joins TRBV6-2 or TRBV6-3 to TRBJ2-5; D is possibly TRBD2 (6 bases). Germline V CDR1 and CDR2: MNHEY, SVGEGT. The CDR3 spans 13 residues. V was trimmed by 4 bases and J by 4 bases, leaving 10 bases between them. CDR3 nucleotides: TGTGCCAGCAGTTGGACTACCCGAGAGACCCAGTACTTC. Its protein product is CASSWTTRETQYF.

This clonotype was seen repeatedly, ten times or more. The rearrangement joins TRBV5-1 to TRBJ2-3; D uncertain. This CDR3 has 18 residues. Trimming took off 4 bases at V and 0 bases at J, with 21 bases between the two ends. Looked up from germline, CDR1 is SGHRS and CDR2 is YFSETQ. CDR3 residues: CASSLNANAFVSTDTQYF. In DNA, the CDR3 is TGCGCCAGCAGCCTTAACGCCAACGCATTCGTGAGCACAGATACGCAGTATTTT.

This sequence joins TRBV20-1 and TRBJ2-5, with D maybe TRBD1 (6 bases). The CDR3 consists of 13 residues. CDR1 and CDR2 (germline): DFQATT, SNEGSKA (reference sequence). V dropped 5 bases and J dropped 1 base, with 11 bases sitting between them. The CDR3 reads CSAGGQFQETQYF. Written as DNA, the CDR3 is TGCAGTGCTGGGGGACAATTCCAAGAGACCCAGTACTTC.

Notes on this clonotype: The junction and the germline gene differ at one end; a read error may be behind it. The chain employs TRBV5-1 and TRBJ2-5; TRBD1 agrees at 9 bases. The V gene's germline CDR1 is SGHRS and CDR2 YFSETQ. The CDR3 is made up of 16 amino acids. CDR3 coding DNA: TGTACCAGCAGCTTCCGGACAGGGGCGTACCAAGAGACCCAGTACTTC. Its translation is CTSSFRTGAYQETQYF.

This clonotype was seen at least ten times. The CDR3 here is CASSLVQKASGRWEKETQYF. In nucleotides, the CDR3 is TGTGCCAGCAGCTTAGTGCAGAAGGCTAGCGGGAGGTGGGAAAAAGAGACCCAGTACTTC. The V gene is TRBV7-6, the J gene TRBJ2-5; 11 nucleotides line up with TRBD2. From germline, CDR1 is SGHVS and CDR2 FNYEAQ. V gave up 1 base and J gave up 3 bases; unmatched junction bases: 16. The CDR3 is 20 residues long. The full variable domain, its missing parts supplied by reference TRBV7-6 and TRBJ2-5, is GAGVSQSPRYKVTKRGQDVALRCDPISGHVSLYWYRQALGQGPEFLTYFNYEAQQDKSGLPNDRFSAERPEGSISTLTIQRTEQRDSAMYRCASSLVQKASGRWEKETQYFGPGTRLLVL.

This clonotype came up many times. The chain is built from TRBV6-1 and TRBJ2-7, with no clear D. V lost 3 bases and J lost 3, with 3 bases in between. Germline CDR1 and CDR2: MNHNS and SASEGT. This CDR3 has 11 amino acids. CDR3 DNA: TGTGCCAGCAGTGATCGCTACGAGCAGTACTTC. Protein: CASSDRYEQYF.

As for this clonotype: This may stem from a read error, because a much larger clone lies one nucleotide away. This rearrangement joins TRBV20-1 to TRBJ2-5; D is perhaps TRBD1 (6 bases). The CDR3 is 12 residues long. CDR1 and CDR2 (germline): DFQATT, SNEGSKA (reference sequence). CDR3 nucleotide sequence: TGCAGTGCCGAGACAGGAAGGGAGACCCTGTACTTC. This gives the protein CSAETGRETLYF.

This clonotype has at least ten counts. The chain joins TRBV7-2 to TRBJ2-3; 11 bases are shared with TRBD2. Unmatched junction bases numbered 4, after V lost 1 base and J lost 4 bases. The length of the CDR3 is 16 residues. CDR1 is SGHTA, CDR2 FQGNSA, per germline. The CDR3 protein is CASSLVVAGGADTQYF. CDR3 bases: TGTGCCAGCAGCTTAGTTGTAGCGGGAGGGGCAGATACGCAGTATTTT.